These 21 T cell receptor beta chains originate from one sample sequenced in a study of shared clonotypes between healthy human individuals. Libraries were prepared by immunoSEQ multiplex PCR; TCRdb keeps only in-frame clonotypes and omits some of them. The sample holds a few million clones, roughly 90% seen once. The specimen was naive CD4+ T cells from PBMCs. Subset denoted: CD45RA+ positively selected. These receptors all stem from a young man in good health. Some clones in this sample may be carry-over from other donors' samples.

The V and J genes are TRBV28 and TRBJ2-7; TRBD2 matches 7 bases. The CDR3 covers 16 residues. Per germline, CDR1 MDHEN and CDR2 SYDVKM. V gave up 0 bases and J gave up 0 bases; unmatched junction bases: 5. This CDR3 is CASSLWGGGSSYEQYF. CDR3 in DNA: TGTGCCAGCAGTTTATGGGGGGGAGGGTCCTCCTACGAGCAGTACTTC.

The J gene is TRBJ1-1, the V gene TRBV18; D might be TRBD1 (5 bases). Trimming took off 0 bases at V and 6 bases at J, with 17 bases between the two ends. The V gene's germline CDR1 is KGHSH and CDR2 LQKENI. The CDR3 is 16 amino acids. In DNA, the CDR3 is TGTGCCAGCTCACCACCGTGGGGGGGTTCTCGATCTGAAGCTTTCTTT. This sequence encodes CASSPPWGGSRSEAFF.

The rearrangement uses TRBV7-3 and TRBJ2-1, with 9 nucleotides matching TRBD2. The CDR3 length is 17 residues. Germline V CDR1 and CDR2: SGHTA, FQGTGA. V trimming: 0 bases; J trimming: 3 bases; junction bases outside the gene matches: 6. In DNA form, the CDR3 reads TGTGCCAGCAGCTTAACTGCGGGAGGGCCACTCTACAATGAGCAGTTCTTC. Protein sequence: CASSLTAGGPLYNEQFF.

J is TRBJ2-1 and V is TRBV5-4, with 13 bases that match TRBD2. The trim removed 4 bases at V and 10 bases at J, leaving 17 bases unmatched. Germline lookup yields CDR1 SGHNT and CDR2 YYREEE (reference sequence). The CDR3 sequence is 18 residues long. CDR3 protein: CASSARGPGLAGLGEQFF. The CDR3 nucleotides are TGTGCCAGCAGCGCTCGGGGCCCGGGACTAGCGGGACTAGGCGAGCAGTTCTTC. The full variable domain, with the rest looked up from reference TRBV5-4 and TRBJ2-1, is ETGVTQSPTHLIKTRGQQVTLRCSSQSGHNTVSWYQQALGQGPQFIFQYYREEENGRGNFPPRFSGLQFPNYSSELNVNALELDDSALYLCASSARGPGLAGLGEQFFGPGTRLTVL.

The rearrangement joins TRBV28 to TRBJ2-6, with no clear D. The CDR3 spans 13 residues. Trimming pared 6 bases from V and 5 bases from J, leaving 8 bases between. Germline V gene sequence: CDR1 MDHEN, CDR2 SYDVKM. The CDR3: CASRTRWANVLTF. As DNA, the CDR3 is TGTGCCAGCAGGACACGGTGGGCCAACGTCCTGACTTTC. The entire variable domain, with the rest obtained from reference TRBV28 and TRBJ2-6, is as follows: DVKVTQSSRYLVKRTGEKVFLECVQDMDHENMFWYRQDPGLGLRLIYFSYDVKMKEKGDIPEGYSVSREKKERFSLILESASTNQTSMYLCASRTRWANVLTFGAGSRLTVL.

The chain is built from TRBV6-5 and TRBJ1-1; perhaps TRBD1 as D (5 bases). CDR3 length: 14 amino acids. Germline-derived CDR1 and CDR2 are MNHEY and SVGAGI. Trimming stripped 0 bases from V and 5 bases from J, with 10 bases between. The CDR3 region has the DNA TGTGCCAGCAGTTACTCTTTGAGGGGAACTGAAGCTTTCTTT. Translated: CASSYSLRGTEAFF.

The chain has TRBV7-2 and TRBJ2-7; D uncertain. There are 13 residues in the CDR3. Germline V gives CDR1 SGHTA, CDR2 FQGNSA. The V gene lost 6 bases and the J gene lost 0 bases, with 9 bases spanning the gap. The CDR3 protein is CASREASSYEQYF. CDR3 in DNA: TGTGCCAGCAGGGAAGCTAGCTCCTACGAGCAGTACTTC.

The rearrangement links TRBV28 to TRBJ2-7, with D possibly being TRBD1 (6 bases). CDR3 length equals 12 residues. CDR1 is MDHEN and CDR2 is SYDVKM in the germline V gene. With 6 bases removed from V and 2 bases from J, the gap between germline ends came to 8 bases. The chain's CDR3 is CASRDSPYEQYF. The DNA for the CDR3 is TGTGCCAGCAGGGACAGCCCCTACGAGCAGTACTTC.

A few counts support this clone. This chain links TRBV28 with TRBJ1-5, with D possibly being TRBD1 (6 bases). CDR3 length: 15 amino acids. Trimming left V 5 bases short and J 0 bases short, with 11 bases between. From germline, CDR1 is MDHEN and CDR2 SYDVKM. The CDR3 coding sequence is TGTGCCAGCAGTCCAGGGGACAATAGCAATCAGCCCCAGCATTTT. Translation gives CASSPGDNSNQPQHF.

The V and J genes are TRBV7-9 and TRBJ1-1, with D possibly matching TRBD1 (6 bases). V dropped 2 bases and J dropped 5 bases, with 9 bases sitting between them. The CDR3 totals 13 residues. Germline-derived CDR1 and CDR2 are SEHNR and FQNEAQ (reference sequence). DNA for the CDR3: TGTGCCAGCAGCTTAAAGGGGGAAACTGAAGCTTTCTTT. Translating it yields CASSLKGETEAFF.

In regard to this clone: This same CDR3 is encoded by further DNA sequences in the sample. This chain links TRBV6-1 with TRBJ1-5; no clear D gene. The CDR3 is 13 residues long. Trimming left V 4 bases short and J 0 bases short, with 4 bases between. Germline CDR1 reads MNHNS; CDR2 reads SASEGT. The CDR3 protein is CASSGDSNQPQHF. As DNA, the CDR3 is TGTGCCAGCAGTGGGGATAGCAATCAGCCCCAGCATTTT.

The gene calls are TRBV5-5 and TRBJ1-2, with TRBD1 matching 7 bases. With 4 bases clipped from V and 6 bases from J, the junction kept 6 bases outside the gene matches. Per the germline V gene, CDR1 is SGHKS and CDR2 is YYEKEE (reference sequence). This CDR3 spans 13 amino acids. As DNA, the CDR3 is TGTGCCAGCAGCACAGGGGACCATAATGGCTACACCTTC. This encodes CASSTGDHNGYTF.

The V call is TRBV5-1, the J call TRBJ2-7, with D tentatively TRBD2 (5 bases). This CDR3 spans 17 amino acids. Trimming cost V 4 bases and J 7 bases, with 27 bases left between them. Germline CDR1 is SGHRS and CDR2 is YFSETQ. The CDR3 DNA reads TGCGCCAGCAGCCCCCTCCGAAGTAATGCTTTGTCGGGAGAGCAGTACTTC. Protein: CASSPLRSNALSGEQYF.

The genes are TRBV30 and TRBJ1-2; TRBD1 is a possible D gene (6 bases). CDR1 and CDR2 from the germline V gene are GTSNPN and SVGIG (reference sequence). Trimming cost V 7 bases and J 4 bases, with 16 bases left between them. This CDR3 is built from 13 residues. In DNA, the CDR3 is TGTGCCTACTCCCGAGGGGGGACCTATGGCTACACCTTC. Translating it yields CAYSRGGTYGYTF.

V is TRBV4-1 and J is TRBJ2-7; TRBD1 matches at 9 bases. CDR3 length: 18 amino acids. The germline V gene encodes CDR1 MGHRA and CDR2 YSYEKL. V lost 0 bases, J lost 2 bases, and 11 bases stayed unmatched. The CDR3 spells CASSQDQLPGTGTYEQYF. The CDR3 coding sequence is TGCGCCAGCAGCCAAGATCAACTTCCCGGGACAGGGACCTACGAGCAGTACTTC.

This chain links TRBV6-5 with TRBJ1-1; 7 nucleotides match TRBD1. This CDR3 contains 15 residues. Germline CDR1 MNHEY, CDR2 SVGAGI. The V segment lost 4 bases and the J segment 2 bases; nucleotides outside the gene matches: 7. This chain's CDR3 is CASSFRRGGNTEAFF. The CDR3 coding sequence is TGTGCCAGCAGTTTTCGCAGGGGGGGCAACACTGAAGCTTTCTTT.

This clone has more than one count but fewer than ten. The V call is TRBV28, the J call TRBJ1-1, with D uncertain. V was clipped by 7 bases and J by 1 base, with 7 bases between them. This CDR3 has 12 residues. Germline lookup yields CDR1 MDHEN and CDR2 SYDVKM. In DNA form, the CDR3 reads TGTGCCAGCAATCACCAGAACACTGAAGCTTTCTTT. Translating it yields CASNHQNTEAFF. Combining the CDR3 with reference TRBV28 and TRBJ1-1 gives the whole variable domain DVKVTQSSRYLVKRTGEKVFLECVQDMDHENMFWYRQDPGLGLRLIYFSYDVKMKEKGDIPEGYSVSREKKERFSLILESASTNQTSMYLCASNHQNTEAFFGQGTRLTVV.

This clone was counted only a few times. The sample carries other DNA sequences with the same CDR3. The chain couples TRBV28 to TRBJ1-1; no firm D call. CDR1 and CDR2 from the germline V gene are MDHEN and SYDVKM. CDR3 length: 13 residues. The germline V and J ends were trimmed by 5 bases and 0 bases, with 7 bases remaining between them. DNA for the CDR3: TGTGCCAGCAGTCGAACAGTGAACACTGAAGCTTTCTTT. Its translation: CASSRTVNTEAFF.

The gene calls are TRBV19 and TRBJ1-2; D perhaps matches TRBD1 (6 bases). The germline gives CDR1 LNHDA, CDR2 SQIVND (reference sequence). This CDR3 spans 13 amino acids. Trimming removed 7 bases at V and 4 bases at J, with 13 bases between. Here the CDR3 reads CASKSPGVYGYTF. For the CDR3, the DNA is TGTGCCAGTAAATCCCCAGGGGTCTATGGCTACACCTTC.

This clone appeared a single time. The CDR3 sequence is CASSVISGFLTGTDTQYF. The DNA for the CDR3 is TGTGCCAGCAGTGTTATTAGCGGGTTCCTGACGGGCACAGATACGCAGTATTTT. The chain couples TRBV6-1 to TRBJ2-3, with 7 nucleotides matching TRBD2. J lost 1 base, V lost 4 bases, and 14 bases had no gene match. CDR3 length equals 18 residues. Looked up from germline, CDR1 is MNHNS and CDR2 is SASEGT.

J is TRBJ1-1 and V is TRBV5-1; D is unclear. Germline-derived CDR1 and CDR2 are SGHRS and YFSETQ. Trimming removed 0 bases from V and 5 bases from J, with 8 bases in between. The CDR3 is 13 residues long. The CDR3 DNA reads as TGCGCCAGCAGCTTGGGGGTGGAGACTGAAGCTTTCTTT. Amino acid sequence: CASSLGVETEAFF.